This T cell receptor (beta chain) was recovered during a study of T cells after yellow fever vaccination. Notes on the study in general: Reappearance after the booster was observed for most primary-vaccination clones (96% CD4, roughly 88% CD8). Though weaker, the secondary response peaked faster, on day 5 versus 15. FACS-sorted repertoires might harbor abundant contaminating clonotypes from the bulk population.

The CDR3 extends over 13 amino acids. Trimming removed 6 bases at V and 2 bases at J, with 12 bases between. Germline V gene data show CDR1 as DFQATT and CDR2 as SNEGSKA (reference sequence). From the 5' RACE reads, TCRdb called clonotypes with MiXCR, one entry per CDR3 protein. Of 400,000 or so distinct CDR3 sequences in the sample, around 6.4% were seen once. Note on this clonotype: What it binds is unknown.

The TCR comes from a man aged 30-40 years who received the YFV17D yellow fever vaccine. Sequencing was performed on PBMCs, taken 5 days after the yellow fever booster vaccination. V usage is TRBV20-1 and J usage is TRBJ2-3; D is possibly TRBD1 (6 bases). This chain's CDR3 is CSADRDNTDTQYF. The DNA for the CDR3 is TGCAGTGCAGACCGGGACAACACAGATACGCAGTATTTT.